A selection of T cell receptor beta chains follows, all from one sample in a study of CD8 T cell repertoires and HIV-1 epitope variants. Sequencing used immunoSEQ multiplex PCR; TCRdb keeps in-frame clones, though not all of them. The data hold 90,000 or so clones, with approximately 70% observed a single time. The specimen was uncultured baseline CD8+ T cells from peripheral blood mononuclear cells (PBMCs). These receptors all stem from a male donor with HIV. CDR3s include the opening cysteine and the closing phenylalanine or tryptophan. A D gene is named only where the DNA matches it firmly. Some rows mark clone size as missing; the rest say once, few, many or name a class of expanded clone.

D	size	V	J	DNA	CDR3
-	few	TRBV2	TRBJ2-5	TGTGCCAGCAGTGAGTTGGAGACCCAGTACTTC	CASSELETQYF
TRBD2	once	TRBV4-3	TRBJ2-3	TGCGCCAGCAGCCAAGATCTCGGGGGGAGCACAGATACGCAGTATTTT	CASSQDLGGSTDTQYF
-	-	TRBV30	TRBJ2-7	TGTGCCTGGAGTGCCCCGTCGACGTCCTACTCCTACGAGCAGTACTTC	CAWSAPSTSYSYEQYF
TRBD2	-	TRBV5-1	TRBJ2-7	TGCGCCAGCAGCTTGAGCGGGGGGGCCCCCGAGCAGTACTTC	CASSLSGGAPEQYF
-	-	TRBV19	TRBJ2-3	TGTGCCAGTAGTATCGGACCTGCCGAGGGGGATACGCAGTATTTT	CASSIGPAEGDTQYF
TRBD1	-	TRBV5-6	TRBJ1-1	TGTGCCAGCAGCCCGGGACAGACTTTGAACACTGAAGCTTTCTTT	CASSPGQTLNTEAFF
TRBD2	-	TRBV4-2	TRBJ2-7	TGTGCCAGCAGACCATCGGGGGGGTCTTCCTACGAGCAGTACTTC	CASRPSGGSSYEQYF
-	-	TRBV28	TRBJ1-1	TGTGCCAGCAGGATGAACACTGAAGCTTTCTTT	CASRMNTEAFF
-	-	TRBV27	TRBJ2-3	TGTGCCAGCAATGGAGATACAGATACGCAGTATTTT	CASNGDTDTQYF
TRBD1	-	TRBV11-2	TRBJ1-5	TGTGCCAGCAGCCTACAGGGGACGGGCAATCAGCCCCAGCATTTT	CASSLQGTGNQPQHF